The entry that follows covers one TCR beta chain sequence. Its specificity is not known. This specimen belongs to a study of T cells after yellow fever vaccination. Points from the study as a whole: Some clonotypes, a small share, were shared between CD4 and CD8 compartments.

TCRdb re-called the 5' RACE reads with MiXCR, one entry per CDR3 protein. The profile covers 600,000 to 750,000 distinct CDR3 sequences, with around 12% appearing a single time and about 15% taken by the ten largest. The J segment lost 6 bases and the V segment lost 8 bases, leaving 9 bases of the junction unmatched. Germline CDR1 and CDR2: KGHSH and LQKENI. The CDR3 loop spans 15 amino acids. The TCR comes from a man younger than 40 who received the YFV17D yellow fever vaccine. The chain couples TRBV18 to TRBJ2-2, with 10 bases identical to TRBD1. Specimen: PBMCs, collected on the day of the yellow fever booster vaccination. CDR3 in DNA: TGTGCCAGCCTTCCGGGACAGGGGCTGTCCGGGGAGCTGTTTTTT. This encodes CASLPGQGLSGELFF.